Reported below is one TCR beta chain. Its matching antigen is unknown. PCR involved 60 Vbeta and 13 Jbeta primers. Profiling relied on immunoSEQ multiplex PCR, and the TCRdb table lists in-frame clones only, not all of them. The table lists 220,000 or so clones, about 75% of them singletons. The data are from a study of cytomegalovirus exposure and HLA in healthy donors. Points from the study as a whole: Associated with cytomegalovirus, according to the listing, were 150 to 200 TCR beta chains.

The CDR3 runs 14 residues. The J segment lost 4 bases and the V segment lost 5 bases, leaving 6 bases of the junction unmatched. The germline gives CDR1 KGHSH, CDR2 LQKENI. The V and J genes are TRBV18 and TRBJ2-7; TRBD1 matches 9 bases. The sequence was obtained from a woman aged 25 to 45 in good health and CMV-seronegative. Material for sequencing was PBMCs. The CDR3 DNA follows: TGTGCCAGCTCAGCCGGGACAGGGTCATACGAGCAGTACTTC. It codes for CASSAGTGSYEQYF.